This entry describes one T cell receptor beta chain. The sample belongs to a study of shared clonotypes between healthy human individuals. CD45RO negativity and positive selection for CCR7 defined naive CD8 cells, a population that excluded terminally differentiated effector memory CD45RA+ cells. This CDR3 comprises 14 residues. Germline assignment: CDR1 SGDLS and CDR2 YYNGEE. Between the trimmed V and J ends, which lost 5 bases and 2 bases, there was a span of 11 bases. Method: immunoSEQ multiplex PCR; TCRdb's copy keeps in-frame clones and lacks some. This table has 2 million to 2.5 million clones, about 94% appearing once.

Sequenced input: naive CD8+ T cells sorted from blood. V gene TRBV9 combines with J gene TRBJ1-3; D gene unclear. This receptor was taken from a man aged 18 to 29 in good health. CDR3 in amino acids: CASSDGSAGNTIYF. CDR3 in DNA: TGTGCCAGCAGTGACGGGTCGGCTGGAAACACCATATATTTT.